This T cell receptor (beta chain) stems from a study of blood T cell repertoires in COVID-19. The V and J ends lost 4 bases and 7 bases, in that order; junction bases with no gene match: 3. The CDR3 loop spans 13 amino acids. Germline CDR1 reads KGHDR; CDR2 reads SFDVKD. Only in-frame clones appear in the TCRdb table, and some are missing; sequencing was by immunoSEQ multiplex PCR. Found here are 250,000 or so clones, nearly 90% of them singletons; the top ten hold around 1.9%. The chain links TRBV24-1 to TRBJ2-1; 7 bases align to TRBD1. The clonotype was recovered from a woman aged 55-69 years with COVID-19, enrolled during active disease. Sequenced sample: peripheral blood. The CDR3 reads CATSEGQRNEQFF. CDR3 DNA sequence: TGTGCCACCAGTGAGGGACAGAGGAATGAGCAGTTCTTC.